This T cell receptor (beta chain) was identified in a study of CD8+ T cells in alopecia areata (dated by TCRdb to the late 2010s). The study in broad terms: Treated patients were enrolled in an open-label pilot trial of oral tofacitinib, 5 to 10 mg twice daily, for moderate-to-severe alopecia areata. Patients received tofacitinib for 6 to 18 months and were then followed off drug for 6 months to check for delayed response and recurrence. High-throughput TCRbeta sequencing was used to examine T cell clonal expansion in alopecia areata in both the C3H/HeJ mouse model and human patients. Scalp tissue and sorted CD4+ and CD8+ peripheral blood T cells from patchy and totalis/universalis alopecia areata patients and from healthy controls were covered by human TCRbeta sequencing. Biopsies were taken from tofacitinib-treated patients at baseline and at 4 and 24 weeks of treatment, and a later scalp biopsy was taken in several of the tofacitinib-treated patients. Scalp clonality was compared across normal scalp (n=4), patchy alopecia areata scalp (n=8), and alopecia totalis/universalis scalp (n=8). RNA was obtained with the PAXgene miRNA kit for fixed scalp, the miRNeasy kit for PBMCs, and the RNeasy kit for mouse skin. immunoSEQ multiplex PCR using 35 Vbeta forward primers and 13 Jbeta reverse primers was used to amplify TCRbeta CDR3 regions. General conclusions and limits of the study: Unlike mouse skin, which is dominated by gammadelta T cells, normal human skin has resident alphabeta T cells that are also sequenced, and this complicates analysis of the scalp TCR repertoire. Lesional scalp, especially in alopecia totalis/universalis, showed higher clonality and more expanded CD8+ clones than normal scalp, suggesting antigenic drive. Compared with mice, TCR sequences shared between patients were less clear, possibly partly because of HLA diversity across the patient population.

This specimen's time point label, interpreted: baseline before oral tofacitinib. Lesional scalp punch biopsies and peripheral blood were obtained from alopecia areata patients. PBMCs were isolated by density centrifugation and stained for CD3, CD4 and CD8, after which CD4+ and CD8+ T cells were sorted on a FACSAria. The protocol used for the library was the immunoSEQ multiplex PCR assay. RNA was extracted from all samples and reverse transcribed into cDNA, which served as template for TCR sequencing. SuperScript III was used for first-strand cDNA synthesis, primed with a 2:1 mix of oligo-dT and random hexamers. A synthetic immune receptor repertoire was used to assess amplification bias, and residual bias was removed computationally. The original pipeline was this. After raw reads were preprocessed to remove errors, the CDR3 was defined following IMGT conventions as running from the conserved cysteine to phenylalanine. Clonality was computed by normalizing Shannon entropy by log2 of the number of productive unique TCRs and subtracting the result from 1. CD4 or CD8 identity of scalp clones was inferred by cross-referencing scalp TCRbeta sequences with sorted blood CD4 and CD8 repertoires. TCRdb's version of the immuneACCESS table is confined to in-frame rearrangements and falls short of the full clone set. An unresolved V gene accounts for under half of the shortfall where checked; the remainder is of unknown origin. From that table come the V and J calls and clone size; the DNA was used to work out D and trimming. For this sample there are about 130,000 clones; roughly 62% appear just once. The top ten clonotypes cover under 7.5% of the sample.

On this clone: The clone's antigen remains unknown. Per-base qualities were not stored, and no clone one base away is much larger.

This TCR derives from a human donor with alopecia areata. The sample consisted of CD4+ T cells sorted from blood, taken at week 0.

The CDR3 protein is CSVRQARNTEAFF. The sequenced DNA is TGCAGCGTTCGACAGGCGAGGAACACTGAAGCTTTCTTT. The chain is assembled from TRBV29-1 and TRBJ1-1; the D gene is possibly TRBD1, with 6 bases matching. The germline V gene yields SQVTM for CDR1 and ANQGSEA for CDR2. A distance of 11 bases separates the germline ends of V and J, which lose 5 bases and 1 base respectively. Counted from cysteine to phenylalanine, this CDR3 has 13 amino acids. The entry retains the CDR3 DNA only, 39 bases that are in frame from base 1.